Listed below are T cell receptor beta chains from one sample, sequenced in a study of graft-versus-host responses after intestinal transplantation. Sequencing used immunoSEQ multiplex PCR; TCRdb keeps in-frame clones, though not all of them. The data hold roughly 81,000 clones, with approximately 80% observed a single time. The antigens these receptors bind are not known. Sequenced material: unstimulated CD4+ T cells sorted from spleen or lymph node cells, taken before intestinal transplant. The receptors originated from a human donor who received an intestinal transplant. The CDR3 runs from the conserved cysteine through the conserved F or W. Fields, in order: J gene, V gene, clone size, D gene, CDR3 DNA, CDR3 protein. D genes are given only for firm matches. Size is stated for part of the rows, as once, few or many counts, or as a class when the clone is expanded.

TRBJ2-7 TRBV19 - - TGTGCCAGTAGTCGCGGGGGCCCAAACTCCTACGAGCAGTACTTC CASSRGGPNSYEQYF
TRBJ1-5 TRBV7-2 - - TGTGCCAGCAGCTTAGGGGGGACAAGCGCTAAAATCCAGCATTTT CASSLGGTSAKIQHF
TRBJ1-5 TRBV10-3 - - TGTGCCATAGCAGGGGTCAGCAATCAGCCCCAGCATTTT CAIAGVSNQPQHF
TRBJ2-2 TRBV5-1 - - TGCGCCAGCAGCTTGGGGACAAACACCGGGGAGCTGTTTTTT CASSLGTNTGELFF
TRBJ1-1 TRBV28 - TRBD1 TGTGCCAGCAGTTTTCGCCCTCAGGGGGTAAACACTGAAGCTTTCTTT CASSFRPQGVNTEAFF
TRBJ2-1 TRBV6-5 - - TGTGCCAGCAGTTACGTGCCGACATCGAATGAGCAGTTCTTC CASSYVPTSNEQFF
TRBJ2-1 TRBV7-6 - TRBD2 TGTGCCAGCAGCTTATTCCGGACTAGCGGGAACAATGAGCAGTTCTTC CASSLFRTSGNNEQFF
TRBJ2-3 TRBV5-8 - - TGTGCCAGAGGAGACGGGGTTGGTGGCACAGATACGCAGTATTTT CARGDGVGGTDTQYF
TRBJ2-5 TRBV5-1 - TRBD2 TGCGCCAGCAGCTTGGAACTAGCGGGGGGCGGAGAGACCCAGTACTTC CASSLELAGGGETQYF
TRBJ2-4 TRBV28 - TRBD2 TGTGCCAGCAGTCGTATAGCGGGAGGGCCAAAAAACATTCAGTACTTC CASSRIAGGPKNIQYF
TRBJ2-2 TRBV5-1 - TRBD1 TGCGCCAGCAGGGGAGCAGGGGGCGCGACCGGGGAGCTGTTTTTT CASRGAGGATGELFF
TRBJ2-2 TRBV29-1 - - TGCAGCGTTGAACTACACACCGGGGAGCTGTTTTTT CSVELHTGELFF
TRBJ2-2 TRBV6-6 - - TGTGCCAGCTCAAAAGGGGGAACCGGGGAGCTGTTTTTT CASSKGGTGELFF
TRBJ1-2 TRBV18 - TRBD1 TGTGCCAGCTCTCCAGCCGGGACAGGCGATAACTATGGCTACACCTTC CASSPAGTGDNYGYTF
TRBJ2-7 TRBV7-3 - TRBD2 TGTGCCAGCAGCAAAACGGGAGGGAAGGAAGACGAGCAGTACTTC CASSKTGGKEDEQYF
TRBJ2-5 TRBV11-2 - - TGTGCCAGCAGCTTAGATTCGGAGACCCAGTACTTC CASSLDSETQYF
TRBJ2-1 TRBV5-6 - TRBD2 TGTGCCAGCAGCTTGAGGGCTAGCGGGGGCTACAATGAGCAGTTCTTC CASSLRASGGYNEQFF
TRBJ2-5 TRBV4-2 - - TGTGCCAGCAGCCAAGCGAAAACAGGGAAACAAGAGACCCAGTACTTC CASSQAKTGKQETQYF
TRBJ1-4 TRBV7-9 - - TGTGCCAGCAGCCTATCCGGAGTTGAAAAACTGTTTTTT CASSLSGVEKLFF
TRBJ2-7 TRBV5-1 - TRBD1 TGCGCCAGCAGCTTGGCCGGGACAGGGGTGTACGAGCAGTACTTC CASSLAGTGVYEQYF
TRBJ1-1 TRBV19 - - TGTGCCAGTAGTACCCGGACAGAGAACACTGAAGCTTTCTTT CASSTRTENTEAFF
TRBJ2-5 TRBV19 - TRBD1 TGTGCCAGTAGCCGGGACAGGGCGACGGAGACCCAGTACTTC CASSRDRATETQYF
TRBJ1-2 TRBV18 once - TGTGCCAGCTCATCACAGGGAGGGCGCCTCTATGGCTACACCTTC CASSSQGGRLYGYTF
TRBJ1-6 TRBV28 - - TGTGCCAGCAGTTGGGGCCCACAACCCCTCCACTTT CASSWGPQPLHF
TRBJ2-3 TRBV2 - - TGTGCCAGCAGTGAAGCGCGGGGAGATACGCAGTATTTT CASSEARGDTQYF
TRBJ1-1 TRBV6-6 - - TGTGCCAGCAGTTATAGGATAGGGGTTCGCGCTGAAGCTTTCTTT CASSYRIGVRAEAFF
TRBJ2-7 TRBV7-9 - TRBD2 TGTGCCAGCAGCACCAGGACTAGCGGAAGACTATACGAGCAGTACTTC CASSTRTSGRLYEQYF